By sample fraction, the clone carrying this TCR delta chain is medium-sized. Other DNA variants within this sample encode the same CDR3. Flow sorting of PBMC yielded separate Vgamma9/Vdelta2+ and Vdelta2-negative gammadelta T cell populations for bulk repertoire analysis. V shed 1 base, J shed 0 bases, and the junction held 10 bases outside the gene matches. The CDR3 contains 18 residues. CDR1 is TSWWSYY, CDR2 QGS, per germline. The data are from a study of γδ T cells in repeated Plasmodium falciparum infection. TCRdb re-called the multiplex PCR reads with CATT. The table records around 50,000 delta-chain clones, 1.9% of them present only once.

The source is a pool of human donors (malaria-infected and uninfected, not separated). J is TRDJ1 and V is TRDV1; 8 nucleotides agree with TRDD3. Sequencing was carried out using gamma-delta T cells from blood. This CDR3 reads CALGEHSPGGPYTDKLIF. The CDR3 DNA follows: TGTGCTCTTGGGGAACATTCCCCTGGGGGACCGTACACCGATAAACTCATCTTT.